Listed below are T cell receptor beta chains from one sample, sequenced in a study of immune evolution from preneoplasia to lung adenocarcinoma. The assay was immunoSEQ multiplex PCR, and TCRdb's table has in-frame clones only and misses some. The repertoire holds 7,400 or so clones, with 72% as singletons. The material sequenced was FFPE lung adenocarcinoma in situ tissue. Receptor source: a donor at least 70 years old with lung adenocarcinoma. Some clones in this sample may be carry-over from other donors' samples. Each CDR3 is given without its conserved first and last residue. The order of the fields is V gene, CDR3 protein.

v_call: TRBV11-2
cdr3_aa: ASSSTGGRSEAF

v_call: TRBV4-1
cdr3_aa: ASSQLGRGGGTGELF

v_call: TRBV6-5
cdr3_aa: ASSYSAVSNQPQH

v_call: TRBV5-1
cdr3_aa: ASTGDPGTGGDEQY

v_call: TRBV28
cdr3_aa: ASSPTGTGARKLF

v_call: TRBV30
cdr3_aa: AWNGGYEQY

v_call: TRBV6-1
cdr3_aa: ASSEGQDSDEQF

v_call: TRBV11-2
cdr3_aa: ASSLAGQGASPLH

v_call: TRBV9
cdr3_aa: ASSATGLVNEQF

v_call: TRBV11-2
cdr3_aa: ASSLVGGVETQY

v_call: TRBV7-2
cdr3_aa: ASSFSFDTQY

v_call: TRBV11-2
cdr3_aa: ASSLAGQGGGYT

v_call: TRBV5-1
cdr3_aa: ASSLAGPNTGELF

v_call: TRBV30
cdr3_aa: AWTYRGISYEQY